Below are 30 T cell receptor beta chains sequenced from a single sample in a study of T cells in localized non-small cell lung cancer. Method: immunoSEQ multiplex PCR; TCRdb's copy keeps in-frame clones and lacks some. The data hold around 83,000 clones, with 87% observed a single time. The sample consisted of peripheral blood, taken before any cancer treatment. These receptors all stem from a man between 40 and 70 years old with stage I squamous cell lung carcinoma.

This clone was detected only a few times. Written as DNA, the CDR3 is TGTGCCAGCAGTTTCCACGGGGAGGGGATGCGGCAAGCTTTCTTT. This translates into CASSFHGEGMRQAFF. The chain links TRBV27 to TRBJ1-1; tentatively, D is TRBD1 (5 bases). V was shortened by 3 bases and J by 9 bases, with 20 bases between the two germline ends. CDR1 and CDR2 (germline): MNHEY, SMNVEV (reference sequence). The CDR3 is 15 residues long.

The V and J genes are TRBV5-1 and TRBJ1-5, with 8 bases that match TRBD1. The CDR3 totals 14 residues. Germline V CDR1 and CDR2: SGHRS, YFSETQ. Trimming removed 7 bases from V and 4 bases from J; junction bases left unmatched: 7. DNA for the CDR3: TGCGCCAGCTCACCGGGACAGGAGAATCAGCCCCAGCATTTT. This codes for CASSPGQENQPQHF.

The V call is TRBV5-1, the J call TRBJ1-2; 8 bases are a match to TRBD1. This CDR3 is 14 amino acids long. V was clipped by 4 bases and J by 3 bases; unmatched bases: 5. Germline CDR1 and CDR2: SGHRS and YFSETQ. CDR3 loop: CASSPQGVDYGYTF. The CDR3 nucleotides read TGCGCCAGCAGCCCACAGGGGGTCGACTATGGCTACACCTTC. Using reference TRBV5-1 and TRBJ1-2 for the parts outside the CDR3, the full variable domain is KAGVTQTPRYLIKTRGQQVTLSCSPISGHRSVSWYQQTPGQGLQFLFEYFSETQRNKGNFPGRFSGRQFSNSRSEMNVSTLELGDSALYLCASSPQGVDYGYTFGSGTRLTVV.

The chain recombines TRBV6-1 with TRBJ1-1; maybe TRBD1 (6 bases). The CDR3 is 16 amino acids. V was cut by 3 bases and J by 4 bases, with 18 bases left in between. Per germline, CDR1 MNHNS and CDR2 SASEGT. The CDR3 nucleotides read TGTGCCAGCAGTGACCGTAGGGGGACCTCCCTCACTGAAGCTTTCTTT. Its translation: CASSDRRGTSLTEAFF.

This rearrangement joins TRBV19 to TRBJ1-1; unclear D gene. The ends were cut back, 5 bases at V and 1 base at J, with 8 bases in the middle. Per germline, CDR1 LNHDA and CDR2 SQIVND (reference sequence). The CDR3 extends over 13 amino acids. In DNA, the CDR3 is TGTGCCAGTAGTGCTTACAAGAACACTGAAGCTTTCTTT. It encodes CASSAYKNTEAFF.

This clone was observed once. The chain has TRBV7-9 and TRBJ1-2, with 11 bases lining up with TRBD1. After removal of 4 bases from V and 7 bases from J, the junction contained 5 bases not matched to a gene. The CDR3 has 14 residues. Looked up from germline, CDR1 is SEHNR and CDR2 is FQNEAQ (reference sequence). The CDR3, as DNA: TGTGCCAGCAGCTGGACCGGGACAGGGGGTGGCTACACCTTC. Translated, it gives CASSWTGTGGGYTF. Filled out from reference TRBV7-9 and TRBJ1-2, the complete variable domain reads DTGVSQNPRHKITKRGQNVTFRCDPISEHNRLYWYRQTLGQGPEFLTYFQNEAQLEKSRLLSDRFSAERPKGSFSTLEIQRTEQGDSAMYLCASSWTGTGGGYTFGSGTRLTVV.

This clone was seen only a few times. V gene TRBV28 combines with J gene TRBJ1-2, with a tentative D call TRBD1 (5 bases). The ends were cut back, 5 bases at V and 4 bases at J, with 17 bases in the middle. The CDR3 runs to 15 residues. Germline V gives CDR1 MDHEN, CDR2 SYDVKM. Written as DNA, the CDR3 is TGTGCCAGCAGTGGCCCAGGGCAGGTAGCCTATGGCTACACCTTC. Its protein is CASSGPGQVAYGYTF.

The V call is TRBV14, the J call TRBJ2-4, with a possible D match to TRBD1 (6 bases). This CDR3 has 16 amino acids. Trimming stripped 4 bases from V and 6 bases from J, with 19 bases between. Germline lookup yields CDR1 SGHDN and CDR2 FVKESK. The CDR3 protein is CASSPTGSHYLNIQYF. In DNA, the CDR3 is TGTGCCAGCAGCCCTACAGGGTCCCACTACCTAAACATTCAGTACTTC.

The chain couples TRBV18 to TRBJ2-7; no definite D call. Trimming left V 2 bases short and J 2 bases short, with 16 bases between. CDR1 KGHSH and CDR2 LQKENI come from the germline V gene. The CDR3 is made up of 16 amino acids. The CDR3, as DNA: TGTGCCAGCTCACCAGAAGGAAGAGACACCGCCTACGAGCAGTACTTC. This codes for CASSPEGRDTAYEQYF.

The chain couples TRBV14 to TRBJ1-1; 7 bases align to TRBD1. CDR1 and CDR2 from the germline V gene are SGHDN and FVKESK. The length of the CDR3 is 14 residues. J was trimmed by 5 bases and V by 7 bases; bases with no gene match: 10. The CDR3 sequence is CASNHGRGQTEAFF. The DNA for the CDR3 is TGTGCCAGCAACCACGGCAGGGGACAGACTGAAGCTTTCTTT.

This clone was counted only a few times. V is TRBV15 and J is TRBJ1-1, with D possibly being TRBD1 (5 bases). The V end lost 1 base, the J end lost 8 bases, and 8 bases lay between the germline ends. From germline, CDR1 is LNHNV and CDR2 YYDKDF (reference sequence). The CDR3 extends over 12 amino acids. The CDR3 loop is CATSRVGGEAFF. The CDR3 DNA reads TGTGCCACCAGCAGAGTGGGGGGGGAAGCTTTCTTT.

The V call is TRBV7-2, the J call TRBJ2-2, with D unresolved. The CDR3 totals 14 residues. Germline loops: CDR1 SGHTA, CDR2 FQGNSA. Deletions cut 5 bases from V and 0 bases from J, with 7 bases between. Here the CDR3 reads CASSTNTNTGELFF. Here the CDR3 DNA reads TGTGCCAGCAGCACCAATACGAACACCGGGGAGCTGTTTTTT.

Regarding this clone: At one of its ends the junction is not consistent with the germline gene, which may arise from a read error. The rearrangement joins TRBV13 to TRBJ2-7; the match to TRBD2 covers 14 bases. The CDR3 has 15 residues. From germline, CDR1 is PRHDT and CDR2 FYEKMQ (reference sequence). This CDR3 reads CTSSPPTSGGGEQYF. In DNA, the CDR3 is TGTACCAGCAGCCCTCCGACTAGCGGGGGGGGCGAGCAGTACTTC.

The chain joins TRBV12-5 to TRBJ2-1, with TRBD1 identical over 7 bases. The V segment lost 5 bases and the J segment 9 bases; nucleotides outside the gene matches: 7. The CDR3 spans 13 residues. Germline CDR1 is LGHNT and CDR2 is FRNRAP. CDR3 in amino acids: CASGTPRDSEQFF. The CDR3 region has the DNA TGTGCTAGTGGTACCCCGAGGGACAGTGAGCAGTTCTTC.

The chain is built from TRBV7-2 and TRBJ2-2; D unclear. The CDR3 spans 14 residues. Deletions cut 6 bases from V and 4 bases from J, with 12 bases between. Germline assignment: CDR1 SGHTA and CDR2 FQGNSA. The CDR3 sequence: CASRSFGSTGELFF. The CDR3 DNA is TGTGCCAGCAGGAGCTTCGGCTCCACCGGGGAGCTGTTTTTT.

V gene TRBV5-4 combines with J gene TRBJ1-2; D unclear. The germline V gene has CDR1 SGHNT and CDR2 YYREEE (reference sequence). The V end was cut by 3 bases, the J end by 6 bases, with 9 bases between. The CDR3 length is 12 residues. This chain's CDR3 is CASSSWRDGYTF. CDR3 nucleotides: TGTGCCAGCAGCTCGTGGAGGGATGGCTACACCTTC.

As for this clone: One junction end does not reproduce the germline sequence, and a read error may be involved. The sample carries other DNA sequences with the same CDR3. The V and J genes are TRBV2 and TRBJ2-2; D not resolved. Germline-derived CDR1 and CDR2 are SNHLY and FYNNEI. The CDR3 contains 12 residues. The chain's CDR3 is CATRTGPGELFF. In DNA form, the CDR3 reads TGCGCCACCCGGACCGGCCCCGGGGAGCTGTTTTTT.

The chain links TRBV5-1 to TRBJ1-1, with 7 bases that match TRBD1. The trim removed 4 bases at V and 6 bases at J, leaving 3 bases unmatched. This CDR3 is built from 12 residues. Per germline, CDR1 SGHRS and CDR2 YFSETQ. This CDR3 reads CASSTDRAEAFF. DNA of the CDR3: TGCGCCAGCAGCACAGACAGGGCTGAAGCTTTCTTT.

The CDR3 nucleotides read TGCGCCAGCAGCTTTAAGGGGGACACTGAAGCTTTCTTT. This translates into CASSFKGDTEAFF. The V gene is TRBV5-1, the J gene TRBJ1-1; tentative D call: TRBD1 (6 bases). V lost 2 bases, J lost 3 bases, and 8 bases lay in between. Germline CDR1 and CDR2: SGHRS and YFSETQ. The CDR3 consists of 13 residues. The variable domain in full, completed from reference TRBV5-1 and TRBJ1-1, reads KAGVTQTPRYLIKTRGQQVTLSCSPISGHRSVSWYQQTPGQGLQFLFEYFSETQRNKGNFPGRFSGRQFSNSRSEMNVSTLELGDSALYLCASSFKGDTEAFFGQGTRLTVV.

This chain connects TRBV5-6 to TRBJ2-7; D is possibly TRBD1 or TRBD2 (5 bases each). The CDR3 spans 14 residues. The V end lost 4 bases, the J end lost 5 bases, and 16 bases lay between the germline ends. Germline CDR1 reads SGHDT; CDR2 reads YYEEEE. This CDR3 reads CASSLSRGDHEQYF. The DNA for the CDR3 is TGTGCCAGCAGCCTAAGTAGGGGAGACCACGAGCAGTACTTC.

V is TRBV5-1 and J is TRBJ1-3; D may be TRBD1 (5 bases). The CDR3 is made up of 14 amino acids. The V gene lost 4 bases and the J gene lost 0 bases, with 8 bases spanning the gap. CDR1 is SGHRS, CDR2 YFSETQ, per germline. The CDR3 DNA is TGCGCCAGCAGCAAGGACACCTCTGGAAACACCATATATTTT. Encoded protein: CASSKDTSGNTIYF.

This clone occurred once. This rearrangement joins TRBV6-5 to TRBJ1-2; 8 bases map to TRBD1. CDR3 length: 13 residues. The germline gives CDR1 MNHEY, CDR2 SVGAGI. The junction had 5 bases not matched to a gene; V was cut back by 5 bases and J by 6 bases. The CDR3 nucleotides read TGTGCCAGCAGTCCAGGGGGCGTGAATGGCTACACCTTC. Amino acids: CASSPGGVNGYTF.

V and J are TRBV7-9 and TRBJ2-7; 8 bases fit TRBD1. Germline V lookup: CDR1 SEHNR, CDR2 FQNEAQ (reference sequence). V lost 5 bases and J lost 2; bases outside the gene matches: 11. CDR3 length: 16 residues. CDR3 residues: CASSAYAGTGPYEQYF. The DNA for the CDR3 is TGTGCCAGCAGCGCCTATGCCGGGACAGGTCCCTACGAGCAGTACTTC.

The rearrangement joins TRBV9 to TRBJ2-7; 7 nucleotides agree with TRBD2. The CDR3 spans 14 residues. CDR1 and CDR2 (germline): SGDLS, YYNGEE. V was pared by 4 bases and J by 1 base, with 5 bases of the junction left unmatched. The CDR3 loop is CASSSRTRSYEQYF. CDR3 bases: TGTGCCAGCAGCTCTAGGACTAGATCCTACGAGCAGTACTTC.

The chain carries TRBV27 and TRBJ1-2, with 8 bases that match TRBD1. With V trimmed by 6 bases and J by 8 bases, 14 bases remained unmatched. The CDR3 runs to 15 residues. In germline, CDR1 is MNHEY, CDR2 SMNVEV (reference sequence). CDR3 loop: CASRTSRGPPPGYTF. The CDR3 DNA reads as TGTGCCAGCAGAACGAGCAGGGGGCCACCGCCCGGCTACACCTTC.

This chain connects TRBV29-1 to TRBJ1-2, with a tentative D call TRBD1 (6 bases). This CDR3 has 14 residues. Germline lookup yields CDR1 SQVTM and CDR2 ANQGSEA. Trimming cost V 3 bases and J 4 bases, with 15 bases left between them. The chain's CDR3 is CSVDPGEGVYGYTF. The CDR3 DNA sequence: TGCAGCGTTGACCCCGGGGAGGGGGTCTATGGCTACACCTTC.

This clone was counted a single time. CDR3 amino acids: CASSHLSGGATTGELFF. As DNA, the CDR3 is TGTGCCAGCAGCCACCTTAGCGGGGGGGCCACTACCGGGGAGCTGTTTTTT. J is TRBJ2-2 and V is TRBV7-2; 11 bases line up with TRBD2. The CDR3 totals 17 residues. Germline CDR1 and CDR2: SGHTA and FQGNSA. V lost 5 bases, J lost 5 bases, and 10 bases stayed unmatched.

This sequence joins TRBV2 and TRBJ1-2; perhaps TRBD1 as D (5 bases). The ends were cut back, 8 bases at V and 2 bases at J, with 15 bases in the middle. The CDR3 covers 14 residues. Germline loops: CDR1 SNHLY, CDR2 FYNNEI. The CDR3: CASSWGGGNYGYTF. DNA of the CDR3: TGTGCCAGCTCATGGGGGGGAGGAAACTATGGCTACACCTTC.

The CDR3 DNA sequence: TGTGCCAGTAGTATACGCCAGGGGATGAACACTGAAGCTTTCTTT. This encodes CASSIRQGMNTEAFF. The chain combines TRBV19 with TRBJ1-1; weak D call: TRBD1 (6 bases). V lost 2 bases and J lost 0, with 10 bases in between. The CDR3 totals 15 residues. Germline CDR1 is LNHDA and CDR2 is SQIVND (reference sequence). Using reference TRBV19 and TRBJ1-1 for the parts outside the CDR3, the full variable domain is DGGITQSPKYLFRKEGQNVTLSCEQNLNHDAMYWYRQDPGQGLRLIYYSQIVNDFQKGDIAEGYSVSREKKESFPLTVTSAQKNPTAFYLCASSIRQGMNTEAFFGQGTRLTVV.

This chain uses TRBV6-1 with TRBJ1-1; TRBD1 matches 9 bases. The CDR3 consists of 13 residues. V was pared by 6 bases and J by 7 bases, with 6 bases of the junction left unmatched. Germline CDR1 MNHNS, CDR2 SASEGT. CDR3 residues: CASSAGQGYEAFF. CDR3 sequence (DNA): TGTGCCAGCAGCGCGGGACAGGGATATGAAGCTTTCTTT.